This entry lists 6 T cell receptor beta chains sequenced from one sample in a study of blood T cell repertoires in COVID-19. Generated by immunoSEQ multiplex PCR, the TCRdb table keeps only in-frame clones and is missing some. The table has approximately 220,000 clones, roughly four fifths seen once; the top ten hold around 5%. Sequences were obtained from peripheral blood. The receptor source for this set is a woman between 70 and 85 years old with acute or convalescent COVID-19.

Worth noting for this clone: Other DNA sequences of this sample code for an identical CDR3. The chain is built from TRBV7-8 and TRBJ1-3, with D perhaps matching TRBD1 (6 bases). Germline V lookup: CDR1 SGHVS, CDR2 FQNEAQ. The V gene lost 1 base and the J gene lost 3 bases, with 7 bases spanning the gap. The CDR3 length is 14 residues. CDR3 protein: CASSLGTVGNTIYF. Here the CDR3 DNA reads TGTGCCAGCAGCTTAGGGACAGTTGGAAACACCATATATTTT. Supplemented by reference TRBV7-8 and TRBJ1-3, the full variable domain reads GAGVSQSPRYKVAKRGQDVALRCDPISGHVSLFWYQQALGQGPEFLTYFQNEAQLDKSGLPSDRFFAERPEGSVSTLKIQRTQQEDSAVYLCASSLGTVGNTIYFGEGSWLTVV.

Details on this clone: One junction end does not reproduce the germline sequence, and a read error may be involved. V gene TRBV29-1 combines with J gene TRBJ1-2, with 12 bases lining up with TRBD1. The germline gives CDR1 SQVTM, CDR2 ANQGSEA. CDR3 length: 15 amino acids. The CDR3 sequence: CSVEAGTGGFYGYTF. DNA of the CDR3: TGCAGCGTGGAAGCCGGGACAGGGGGCTTCTATGGCTACACCTTC. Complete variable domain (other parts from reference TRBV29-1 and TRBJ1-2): SAVISQKPSRDICQRGTSLTIQCQVDSQVTMMFWYRQQPGQSLTLIATANQGSEATYESGFVIDKFPISRPNLTFSTLTVSNMSPEDSSIYLCSVEAGTGGFYGYTFGSGTRLTVV.

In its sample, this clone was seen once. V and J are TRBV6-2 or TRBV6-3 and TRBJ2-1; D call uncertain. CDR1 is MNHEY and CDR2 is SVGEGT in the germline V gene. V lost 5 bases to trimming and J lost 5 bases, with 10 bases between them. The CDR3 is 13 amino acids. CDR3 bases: TGTGCCAGCAGTCCCTTTAGTCACAATGAGCAGTTCTTC. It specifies CASSPFSHNEQFF.

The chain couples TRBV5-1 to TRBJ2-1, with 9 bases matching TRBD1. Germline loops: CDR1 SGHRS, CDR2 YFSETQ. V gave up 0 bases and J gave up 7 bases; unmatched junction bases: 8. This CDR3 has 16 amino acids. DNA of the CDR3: TGCGCCAGCAGCTTGGGGACAGGGGCATCTATGAATGAGCAGTTCTTC. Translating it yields CASSLGTGASMNEQFF.

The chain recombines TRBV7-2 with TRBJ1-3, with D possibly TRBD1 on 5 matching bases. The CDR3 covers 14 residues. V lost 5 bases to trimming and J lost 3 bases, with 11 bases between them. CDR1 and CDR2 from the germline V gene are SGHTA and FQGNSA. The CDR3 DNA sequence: TGTGCCAGCAGCCCAGGGTATCTTGGAAACACCATATATTTT. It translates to CASSPGYLGNTIYF.

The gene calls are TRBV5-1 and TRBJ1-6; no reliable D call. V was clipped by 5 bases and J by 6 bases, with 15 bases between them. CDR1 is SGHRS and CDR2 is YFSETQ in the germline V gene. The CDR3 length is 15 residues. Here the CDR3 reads CASRLDPEGNSPLHF. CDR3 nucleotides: TGCGCCAGCAGGCTCGACCCCGAGGGTAATTCACCCCTCCACTTT.